The rows below give T cell receptor beta chains drawn from one sample of a study of blood T cells in healthy people across ages. One entry per CDR3 protein results from TCRdb running MiXCR on the 5' RACE reads. The sample lists some 940,000 distinct CDR3 sequences, around 29% occurring once. These data also featured in a second study, about T cells of mothers and their children.

Sequencing was done on a sample of blood. Every receptor here comes from a woman aged 40-49 years in good health. Both conserved end residues are part of each CDR3. The D gene is left open where the match is weak. Only part of the rows carry a size: once, few, many, or a class if the clone is expanded.

abundance: once; v_gene: TRBV2; d_gene: TRBD2; j_gene: TRBJ2-1; CDR3nt: TGTGCCAGCAGTGGAGGTAGCGGGGCCTACAATGAGCAGTTCTTC; CDR3aa: CASSGGSGAYNEQFF
abundance: .; v_gene: TRBV5-1; d_gene: .; j_gene: TRBJ1-2; CDR3nt: TGCGCCAGCAGCTTGGTGGACGAGTTAAACTATGGCTACACCTTC; CDR3aa: CASSLVDELNYGYTF
abundance: .; v_gene: TRBV29-1; d_gene: .; j_gene: TRBJ1-2; CDR3nt: TGCAGCGTTGATCAGTACAGGGCCTATGGCTACACCTTC; CDR3aa: CSVDQYRAYGYTF
abundance: .; v_gene: TRBV5-6; d_gene: TRBD1; j_gene: TRBJ1-5; CDR3nt: TGTGCCAGCAGCTTGGCTACAGGGGGCAGCAATCAGCCCCAGCATTTT; CDR3aa: CASSLATGGSNQPQHF
abundance: many; v_gene: TRBV14; d_gene: .; j_gene: TRBJ2-7; CDR3nt: TGTGCCAGCAGCCTTCGGGACGCAGGCTACGAGCAGTACTTC; CDR3aa: CASSLRDAGYEQYF
abundance: many; v_gene: TRBV29-1; d_gene: TRBD1; j_gene: TRBJ1-1; CDR3nt: TGCACCACGGGTGTGGGACAGGGGTCTGAAGCTTTCTTT; CDR3aa: CTTGVGQGSEAFF
abundance: .; v_gene: TRBV5-1; d_gene: .; j_gene: TRBJ1-2; CDR3nt: TGCGCCAGCGGGGGGAGCACTAACTATGGCTACACCTTC; CDR3aa: CASGGSTNYGYTF
abundance: many; v_gene: TRBV29-1; d_gene: .; j_gene: TRBJ2-1; CDR3nt: TGCAGCGTTGAACTCGATGAGCAGTTCTTC; CDR3aa: CSVELDEQFF
abundance: .; v_gene: TRBV27; d_gene: TRBD1; j_gene: TRBJ1-2; CDR3nt: TGTGCCAGCAGTTTCTTATCAACAGGGGTGAGCATTGGCTACACCTTC; CDR3aa: CASSFLSTGVSIGYTF
abundance: .; v_gene: TRBV25-1; d_gene: .; j_gene: TRBJ2-1; CDR3nt: TGTGCCAGCAGGGAGGCCGGCGATCGATACAATGAGCAGTTCTTC; CDR3aa: CASREAGDRYNEQFF
abundance: .; v_gene: TRBV20-1; d_gene: TRBD1; j_gene: TRBJ1-2; CDR3nt: TGCAGTGCGAACAGGGGGCCGACCTATGGCTACACCTTC; CDR3aa: CSANRGPTYGYTF
abundance: many; v_gene: TRBV6-6; d_gene: .; j_gene: TRBJ1-2; CDR3nt: TGTGCCAGCAGGGCCTCTGGCGGGGGCGTTACGAGTGGCTACACCTTC; CDR3aa: CASRASGGGVTSGYTF
abundance: .; v_gene: TRBV29-1; d_gene: .; j_gene: TRBJ1-1; CDR3nt: TGCAGCGTAGTTTCAGGGGCTCTGAACACTGAAGCTTTCTTT; CDR3aa: CSVVSGALNTEAFF
abundance: .; v_gene: TRBV7-2; d_gene: .; j_gene: TRBJ2-3; CDR3nt: TGTGCCGCCAGGGAACGCGGTACAGATACGCAGTATTTT; CDR3aa: CAARERGTDTQYF
abundance: few; v_gene: TRBV6-6; d_gene: .; j_gene: TRBJ2-7; CDR3nt: TGTGCCAGCAGACCTATGGGGGGATTGTCCTACGAGCAGTACTTC; CDR3aa: CASRPMGGLSYEQYF
abundance: few; v_gene: TRBV20-1; d_gene: .; j_gene: TRBJ1-2; CDR3nt: TGCAGTGCTAGAGATGAGACCGGCTACTATGGCTACACCTTC; CDR3aa: CSARDETGYYGYTF
abundance: .; v_gene: TRBV7-2; d_gene: .; j_gene: TRBJ2-5; CDR3nt: TGTGCCAGCAGCTTAGATAAAGCAAGAGAGGTGGGGGAGGCCCAGTACTTC; CDR3aa: CASSLDKAREVGEAQYF
abundance: .; v_gene: TRBV7-8; d_gene: TRBD1; j_gene: TRBJ1-1; CDR3nt: TGTGCCAGCAGCTTACCCTCGGGCCAGGGGGCTGAAGCTTTCTTT; CDR3aa: CASSLPSGQGAEAFF
abundance: many; v_gene: TRBV3-1; d_gene: .; j_gene: TRBJ1-1; CDR3nt: TGTGCCAGCAGCGGCGCAGAAGCTTTCTTT; CDR3aa: CASSGAEAFF
abundance: many; v_gene: TRBV12-3/TRBV12-4; d_gene: TRBD1; j_gene: TRBJ2-5; CDR3nt: TGTGCCAGCAGAAAGGGACAGCTAGAAGGCGAGACCCAGTACTTC; CDR3aa: CASRKGQLEGETQYF
abundance: .; v_gene: TRBV29-1; d_gene: .; j_gene: TRBJ2-2; CDR3nt: TGCAGCGCCAGGAGTCCCTCGAACACCGGGGAGCTGTTTTTT; CDR3aa: CSARSPSNTGELFF
abundance: .; v_gene: TRBV20-1; d_gene: .; j_gene: TRBJ2-1; CDR3nt: TGCAGTGCTAGAGATGCGAAATTAAGCTCCTACAATGAGCAGTTCTTC; CDR3aa: CSARDAKLSSYNEQFF
abundance: few; v_gene: TRBV18; d_gene: .; j_gene: TRBJ1-2; CDR3nt: TGTGCCAGCTCACGCGAGGGGACCTACTATGGCTACACCTTC; CDR3aa: CASSREGTYYGYTF
abundance: few; v_gene: TRBV7-9; d_gene: .; j_gene: TRBJ1-1; CDR3nt: TGTGCCAGCAGCTTAGATGGCCATACGAACACTGAAGCTTTCTTT; CDR3aa: CASSLDGHTNTEAFF
abundance: many; v_gene: TRBV4-3; d_gene: TRBD1; j_gene: TRBJ2-1; CDR3nt: TGCGCCAGCACCGCAGACCGACAGGGATACAATGAGCAGTTCTTC; CDR3aa: CASTADRQGYNEQFF
abundance: many; v_gene: TRBV6-4; d_gene: .; j_gene: TRBJ2-2; CDR3nt: TGTGCCAGCAGTGACGGGGGGAACACCGGGGAGCTGTTTTTT; CDR3aa: CASSDGGNTGELFF
abundance: .; v_gene: TRBV18; d_gene: .; j_gene: TRBJ1-1; CDR3nt: TGTGCCAGCTCCGGGGACTTTAACACTGAAGCTTTCTTT; CDR3aa: CASSGDFNTEAFF
abundance: few; v_gene: TRBV7-3; d_gene: .; j_gene: TRBJ2-1; CDR3nt: TGTGCCAGCAGCGCCCTAATCCAGGGGGGGTACAATGAGCAGTTCTTC; CDR3aa: CASSALIQGGYNEQFF
abundance: .; v_gene: TRBV10-3; d_gene: TRBD2; j_gene: TRBJ2-7; CDR3nt: TGTGCCATCAGTGAGGCGACTAGCGGGAGGTACGAGCAGTACTTC; CDR3aa: CAISEATSGRYEQYF
abundance: .; v_gene: TRBV7-2; d_gene: .; j_gene: TRBJ2-6; CDR3nt: TGTGCCAGCGGCCGGAGTAGTCGCTCTGGGGCCAACGTCCTGACTTTC; CDR3aa: CASGRSSRSGANVLTF
abundance: many; v_gene: TRBV4-2; d_gene: .; j_gene: TRBJ2-1; CDR3nt: TGTGCCAGCAGCCAAGACCATAGGGGGGACAATGAGCAGTTCTTC; CDR3aa: CASSQDHRGDNEQFF
abundance: .; v_gene: TRBV6-2/TRBV6-3; d_gene: .; j_gene: TRBJ2-1; CDR3nt: TGTGCCAGCAGTTACACGGGACTGTCAAGAGGGGAGTTCTTC; CDR3aa: CASSYTGLSRGEFF
abundance: .; v_gene: TRBV7-9; d_gene: .; j_gene: TRBJ1-1; CDR3nt: TGTGCCAGCAGCGTCCATCTGAGGGGATTTCGCACTGAAGCTTTCTTT; CDR3aa: CASSVHLRGFRTEAFF
abundance: .; v_gene: TRBV9; d_gene: .; j_gene: TRBJ2-5; CDR3nt: TGTGCCAGCAGCGTAGGGGTTAACGTCGGGGGAGGCGAGACCCAGTACTTC; CDR3aa: CASSVGVNVGGGETQYF
abundance: few; v_gene: TRBV6-6; d_gene: .; j_gene: TRBJ2-7; CDR3nt: TGTGCCAGCAGTACCTCGGGGGGCGAAGAGCAGTACTTC; CDR3aa: CASSTSGGEEQYF
abundance: .; v_gene: TRBV15; d_gene: .; j_gene: TRBJ1-1; CDR3nt: TGTGCCACCAGCTTCGGCAGAGGGAGCACTGAAGCTTTCTTT; CDR3aa: CATSFGRGSTEAFF
abundance: many; v_gene: TRBV6-1; d_gene: .; j_gene: TRBJ1-6; CDR3nt: TGTGCCAGCAGTGAATCAGGGTATTCACCCCTCCACTTT; CDR3aa: CASSESGYSPLHF
abundance: .; v_gene: TRBV19; d_gene: .; j_gene: TRBJ1-4; CDR3nt: TGTGCCAGTAGTATAGATCGGGGAGTGGCTAATGAAAAACTGTTTTTT; CDR3aa: CASSIDRGVANEKLFF